This is a list of T cell receptor beta chains from one sample in a study of T cell responses to AZD1222 COVID-19 vaccine. Clones were read by immunoSEQ multiplex PCR, and TCRdb kept only the in-frame ones, dropping some. The data contain about 96,000 clones, around nine tenths of them singletons. This material consisted of peripheral blood, taken on day 0 of AZD1222 vaccination. These receptors all stem from an adult in good health. CDR3s include the opening cysteine and the closing phenylalanine or tryptophan. D genes are given only for firm matches. A row's size may be missing; if present it is once, few, many or a size class.

d_gene	abundance	v_gene	j_gene	CDR3nt	CDR3aa
-	-	TRBV5-6	TRBJ2-3	TGTGCCAGCAGCTTGGGTATTAGACTGAGCACAGATACGCAGTATTTT	CASSLGIRLSTDTQYF
-	once	TRBV29-1	TRBJ2-1	TGCAGCGTTTTGGTCGGCGAGCAGTTCTTC	CSVLVGEQFF
-	-	TRBV19	TRBJ2-3	TGTGCCAGTAGTATTACAGGGTGGGATACGCAGTATTTT	CASSITGWDTQYF
TRBD1	once	TRBV7-2	TRBJ1-5	TGTGCCAGCAGCTTAGGGAAGTGGCAGGGGGATTTTCAGCCCCAGCATTTT	CASSLGKWQGDFQPQHF
-	-	TRBV7-2	TRBJ2-7	TGTGCCAGCAGCTTATCCTCCAATGAGCAGTACTTC	CASSLSSNEQYF
-	-	TRBV7-8	TRBJ1-2	TGTGCCAGCAGTCCACAGGCTAACTATGGCTACACCTTC	CASSPQANYGYTF
TRBD1	once	TRBV2	TRBJ2-1	TGTGCCAGCAGTGCGGGACAGGGCCACAATGAGCAGTTCTTC	CASSAGQGHNEQFF
-	-	TRBV28	TRBJ1-5	TGTGCCAGCAGGCAAAGACGGTTACCCCAGCATTTT	CASRQRRLPQHF
-	-	TRBV15	TRBJ1-1	TGTGCCACCAGCACATTTGGGTACACTGAAGCTTTCTTT	CATSTFGYTEAFF
-	-	TRBV5-1	TRBJ1-6	TGCGCCAGCAGCCTGACATATAATTCACCCCTCCACTTT	CASSLTYNSPLHF
TRBD2	-	TRBV7-3	TRBJ2-1	TGTGCCAGCAGCTTGGGACTAGCGGGACGTAATGAGCAGTTCTTC	CASSLGLAGRNEQFF
-	-	TRBV5-4	TRBJ1-3	TGTGCCAGCAGCCCGCCTCGGGGGTCTGGAAACACCATATATTTT	CASSPPRGSGNTIYF
-	-	TRBV9	TRBJ1-1	TGTGCCAGCAGCTTAGGGGCTAGATTAATGAACACTGAAGCTTTCTTT	CASSLGARLMNTEAFF
-	-	TRBV18	TRBJ2-7	TGTGCCAGCTCACCAGGGACGGGCTCCTACGAGCAGTACTTC	CASSPGTGSYEQYF
TRBD1	-	TRBV7-8	TRBJ1-1	TGTGCCAGCAGCCAGGGGGGCACTGAAGCTTTCTTT	CASSQGGTEAFF
TRBD2	-	TRBV30	TRBJ2-3	TGTGCCTGGAGTGTCACTAGCGGGATTACAGATACGCAGTATTTT	CAWSVTSGITDTQYF
-	-	TRBV6-2/TRBV6-3	TRBJ1-1	TGTGCCAGCAGTACCCAGGTGGCCACTGAAGCTTTCTTT	CASSTQVATEAFF
TRBD1	-	TRBV7-9	TRBJ1-2	TGTGCCAGCAGCTTAGCGGACAGGGTACGGGGCTACACCTTC	CASSLADRVRGYTF
TRBD2	-	TRBV27	TRBJ2-1	TGTGCCAGCAGTAGAGGACTAGCGGGAGTACATGGTGAGCAGTTCTTC	CASSRGLAGVHGEQFF
TRBD1	-	TRBV5-3	TRBJ1-4	TGTGCCAGAAGGGACCGGGACAGCCATGAAAAACTGTTTTTT	CARRDRDSHEKLFF
-	-	TRBV28	TRBJ2-1	TGTGCCAGCAGCGCATACGGTGAGCAGTTCTTC	CASSAYGEQFF
TRBD1	-	TRBV6-1	TRBJ2-7	TGTGCCAGCAGTGAACCAGATGGCCAGGGGGCCTACGAGCAGTACTTC	CASSEPDGQGAYEQYF
-	-	TRBV6-6	TRBJ1-6	TGTGCCAGCCAGGTCATTAATTCACCCCTCCACTTT	CASQVINSPLHF
TRBD1	-	TRBV29-1	TRBJ1-3	TGCAGCGTGACGTTAGACAGGGCTGGAAACACCATATATTTT	CSVTLDRAGNTIYF
-	-	TRBV7-9	TRBJ1-2	TGTGCCAGCAGCTTAGTCGATGGAGTCCTCACCTTC	CASSLVDGVLTF
-	-	TRBV4-2	TRBJ1-4	TGTGCCAGCAGCCAGGAACCCTCAACTAATGAAAAACTGTTTTTT	CASSQEPSTNEKLFF
TRBD2	-	TRBV6-2/TRBV6-3	TRBJ2-7	TGTGCCAGCAGTTCTGGACTAGCGGGAGGTAGTGAGCAGTACTTC	CASSSGLAGGSEQYF
-	-	TRBV7-8	TRBJ2-1	TGTGCCAGCAGCTTATCTGACAGTTACAATGAGCAGTTCTTC	CASSLSDSYNEQFF
TRBD2	-	TRBV5-1	TRBJ2-2	TGCGCCAGCAGTGACCCGACTAGCGGGAGTGTAGGGGAGCTGTTTTTT	CASSDPTSGSVGELFF
-	few	TRBV28	TRBJ2-2	TGTGCCAGCAGTCCAGAACAGGATAACACCGGGGAGCTGTTTTTT	CASSPEQDNTGELFF
-	-	TRBV5-1	TRBJ2-7	TGCGCCAGCAGCTTGCAGGGACGGGCCTACGAGCAGTACTTC	CASSLQGRAYEQYF
-	many	TRBV5-4	TRBJ1-2	TGTGCCAGCAGCTTGGGTGCGTCCTATGGCTACACCTTC	CASSLGASYGYTF
-	-	TRBV10-3	TRBJ1-1	TGTGCCATCAGTGATTCATTGAACACTGAAGCTTTCTTT	CAISDSLNTEAFF
TRBD1	-	TRBV28	TRBJ1-5	TGTGCCAGCAGTTTTGTCCCCGACAGGGAAGGTCAGCCCCAGCATTTT	CASSFVPDREGQPQHF
-	-	TRBV6-5	TRBJ1-4	TGTGCCAGCAGTTACGACGGGACGGGGGAAAAACTGTTTTTT	CASSYDGTGEKLFF
-	few	TRBV6-1	TRBJ2-6	TGTGCCAGCAGTGAAGCGGAGAGCTCTGGGGCCAACGTCCTGACTTTC	CASSEAESSGANVLTF
-	-	TRBV6-2/TRBV6-3	TRBJ1-1	TGTGCCAGCAGTAGTGCTCCCATGAACACTGAAGCTTTCTTT	CASSSAPMNTEAFF
TRBD2	-	TRBV7-3	TRBJ2-2	TGTGCCAGCAGCTTATTAGCGGGAGGGCCTTCCACCGGGGAGCTGTTTTTT	CASSLLAGGPSTGELFF
TRBD2	-	TRBV9	TRBJ2-1	TGTGCCAGCAGCGAGGGACTAGCGCCGATCTACAATGAGCAGTTCTTC	CASSEGLAPIYNEQFF
TRBD1	-	TRBV7-2	TRBJ1-3	TGTGCCAGCAGCTTGGACAGGGCTGGAAACACCATATATTTT	CASSLDRAGNTIYF
-	-	TRBV7-3	TRBJ2-1	TGTGCCAGCAGCTTAGTAGGTTGGCGAACCTCCTACAATGAGCAGTTCTTC	CASSLVGWRTSYNEQFF
-	-	TRBV28	TRBJ1-4	TGTGCCAGCAATTTTGAAAGGGGGTTGAATGAAAAACTGTTTTTT	CASNFERGLNEKLFF
TRBD1	-	TRBV3-1/TRBV3-2	TRBJ2-1	TGTGCCAGCAGCCTCCGGACAGGGGGCAATGAGCAGTTCTTC	CASSLRTGGNEQFF
-	-	TRBV15	TRBJ2-5	TGTGCCACCAGCAGAGATCAAGGGGCCCAAGAGACCCAGTACTTC	CATSRDQGAQETQYF
-	few	TRBV30	TRBJ2-5	TGTGCCTGCACGGGGCTATTCCAAGAGACCCAGTACTTC	CACTGLFQETQYF
-	-	TRBV15	TRBJ2-1	TGTGCCACCAGCAGAGCCTCCGGGGACTTTCCCAATGAGCAGTTCTTC	CATSRASGDFPNEQFF
-	-	TRBV10-3	TRBJ2-5	TGTGCCATCAGTGAAGGGCAGTGGTACCAAGAGACCCAGTACTTC	CAISEGQWYQETQYF
-	-	TRBV7-2	TRBJ2-5	TGTGCCAGCAGCTTAATGAGACAGACCCAGTACTTC	CASSLMRQTQYF
TRBD1	-	TRBV9	TRBJ2-5	TGTGCCAGCAGCGTAGTTGGGACAGGGAGGCAGACCCAGTACTTC	CASSVVGTGRQTQYF
TRBD2	-	TRBV5-1	TRBJ2-3	TGCGCCAGCAGCTTGGCGGCGGGAGGGACGGCACAAGATACGCAGTATTTT	CASSLAAGGTAQDTQYF
-	-	TRBV7-2	TRBJ2-2	TGTGCCAGCAGCCCTTTTCTGAACACCGGGGAGCTGTTTTTT	CASSPFLNTGELFF
-	-	TRBV5-1	TRBJ1-1	TGCGCCAGCAGCTTACAAGTGGGTGAAGCTTTCTTT	CASSLQVGEAFF
-	once	TRBV28	TRBJ2-5	TGTGCCGGCAGCTCTAGGAAAAGTACGGAGACCCAGTACTTC	CAGSSRKSTETQYF
TRBD1	-	TRBV28	TRBJ2-1	TGTGCCAGCAGTTTAACGGACAGGGGCGGCAATGAGCAGTTCTTC	CASSLTDRGGNEQFF
TRBD2	few	TRBV4-3	TRBJ2-5	TGCGCCAGCAGCCAAGATCTAGCGGGAGAAGGGGAGACCCAGTACTTC	CASSQDLAGEGETQYF
-	-	TRBV30	TRBJ1-5	TGTGCCTGGAGGACAGATAGCAATCAGCCCCAGCATTTT	CAWRTDSNQPQHF
-	-	TRBV4-1	TRBJ1-2	TGCGCCAGCAGCCAAGAGAGTTTGGGACGGTTTGATCGAGGCTACACCTTC	CASSQESLGRFDRGYTF
-	-	TRBV28	TRBJ1-1	TGTGCCAGCAGTCTGCCGGGACGGGCTAGAACTTTCTTT	CASSLPGRARTFF
-	-	TRBV6-5	TRBJ1-6	TGTGCCAGCAGTTGGGACACGTATAATTCACCCCTCCACTTT	CASSWDTYNSPLHF